These 32 T cell receptor beta chains originate from one sample sequenced in a study of control samples from healthy donors and cancer patients. Produced via immunoSEQ multiplex PCR; TCRdb's table is partial and in-frame only. This sample has about 160,000 clones, with 85% to 90% found just once. Sequenced: blood. The receptors originated from a man aged 25 to 45 in good health.

This rearrangement joins TRBV28 to TRBJ1-2; D unclear. V dropped 8 bases and J dropped 0 bases, with 13 bases sitting between them. The CDR3 is 14 residues long. CDR1 is MDHEN and CDR2 is SYDVKM in the germline V gene. The CDR3 DNA sequence: TGTGCCAGCTTTTCGGGTCTAGCTAACTATGGCTACACCTTC. Translating it yields CASFSGLANYGYTF.

The chain uses TRBV12-3 or TRBV12-4 and TRBJ1-2, with D maybe TRBD1 (5 bases). This CDR3 has 13 residues. V gave up 4 bases and J gave up 8 bases, with 14 bases separating them. DNA of the CDR3: TGTGCCAGCAGTTCTCGAGGGGCGCTCGGCTACACCTTC. As protein: CASSSRGALGYTF.

This sequence joins TRBV7-8 and TRBJ2-7; tentatively, D is TRBD2 (5 bases). The V end lost 7 bases, the J end lost 4 bases, and 17 bases lay between the germline ends. Germline CDR1 is SGHVS and CDR2 is FQNEAQ. The CDR3 totals 14 residues. The CDR3 spells CASTSYEGEYEQYF. Here the CDR3 DNA reads TGTGCCAGCACCTCATATGAGGGCGAGTACGAGCAGTACTTC.

The chain is built from TRBV12-3 or TRBV12-4 and TRBJ2-1, with D possibly being TRBD1 (5 bases). The CDR3 has 13 residues. Deletions cut 3 bases from V and 6 bases from J, with 9 bases between. CDR3 residues: CASSLGRGNEQFF. The CDR3 DNA reads as TGTGCCAGCAGTTTGGGAAGGGGCAATGAGCAGTTCTTC.

V and J are TRBV5-1 and TRBJ2-5; the D gene is possibly TRBD1 (6 bases). The CDR3 is made up of 14 amino acids. From germline, CDR1 is SGHRS and CDR2 YFSETQ. V was pared by 6 bases and J by 3 bases, with 15 bases between. The CDR3 loop reads CASNHGTSKETQYF. The CDR3 nucleotides read TGCGCCAGCAACCACGGGACATCTAAAGAGACCCAGTACTTC.

The chain uses TRBV4-1 and TRBJ1-5; D call uncertain. Deletions cut 0 bases from V and 11 bases from J, with 11 bases between. This CDR3 comprises 13 residues. Germline V CDR1 and CDR2: MGHRA, YSYEKL. The CDR3 DNA follows: TGCGCCAGCAGCCAAGATAGATGGGTGGCCCAGCATTTT. Its translation: CASSQDRWVAQHF.

The chain carries TRBV7-8 and TRBJ1-2; D call uncertain. The germline CDR1 and CDR2 sequences are SGHVS and FQNEAQ. This CDR3 region has 14 residues. V lost 5 bases to trimming and J lost 6 bases, with 16 bases between them. The CDR3 nucleotides read TGTGCCAGCAGCACGAGGACGGTGATTGATGGCTACACCTTC. This encodes CASSTRTVIDGYTF.

The rearrangement links TRBV5-1 to TRBJ1-3; 8 bases are shared with TRBD1. The germline CDR1 and CDR2 sequences are SGHRS and YFSETQ. The CDR3 totals 17 residues. Trimming at V came to 2 bases and at J to 0 bases, leaving 7 bases not matched to a gene. Written as DNA, the CDR3 is TGCGCCAGCAGCTTAGGGACAGGCGAATCCTCTGGAAACACCATATATTTT. It is translated as CASSLGTGESSGNTIYF.

The J gene is TRBJ1-2, the V gene TRBV7-9, with TRBD1 identical over 8 bases. With V trimmed by 0 bases and J by 7 bases, 10 bases remained unmatched. The germline V gene has CDR1 SEHNR and CDR2 FQNEAQ (reference sequence). This CDR3 comprises 16 residues. For the CDR3, the DNA is TGTGCCAGCAGCTTAGCGAGGGGACAGGTCGACCTTGGCTACACCTTC. It yields the protein CASSLARGQVDLGYTF.

This clone was observed once. V and J are TRBV5-6 and TRBJ1-1; 8 nucleotides agree with TRBD1. The V gene end was trimmed by 0 bases and the J gene end by 3 bases; junction bases not matched to a gene: 10. Per germline, CDR1 SGHDT and CDR2 YYEEEE. This CDR3 contains 17 residues. The CDR3 spells CASSLDRGKLLDTEAFF. CDR3 DNA sequence: TGTGCCAGCAGCTTGGACAGGGGGAAACTCTTGGACACTGAAGCTTTCTTT.

This chain uses TRBV7-9 with TRBJ2-3; tentative D call: TRBD2 (6 bases). The length of the CDR3 is 14 residues. CDR1 SEHNR and CDR2 FQNEAQ come from the germline V gene (reference sequence). Trimming removed 1 base from V and 9 bases from J, with 14 bases in between. The CDR3 coding sequence is TGTGCCAGCAGCTTAGAGGGTGGCGGGATAACGCAGTATTTT. Protein: CASSLEGGGITQYF.

A few counts support this clone. Other nucleotide sequences from this sample produce the same CDR3. The gene calls are TRBV6-6 and TRBJ1-6; no clear D. Germline CDR1 MNHNY, CDR2 SVGAGI (reference sequence). V was shortened by 4 bases and J by 0 bases, with 7 bases between the two germline ends. CDR3 length: 15 residues. CDR3 loop: CASSSESSYNSPLHF. In DNA form, the CDR3 reads TGTGCCAGCAGTTCGGAGAGCTCCTATAATTCACCCCTCCACTTT.

The genes are TRBV7-9 and TRBJ2-5, with D tentatively TRBD2 (7 bases). This CDR3 has 16 amino acids. The V end lost 5 bases, the J end lost 4 bases, and 20 bases lay between the germline ends. Germline assignment: CDR1 SEHNR and CDR2 FQNEAQ (reference sequence). Here the CDR3 reads CASSPRGGLMTETQYF. The CDR3 bases are TGTGCCAGCAGCCCGAGGGGGGGCTTAATGACAGAGACCCAGTACTTC.

This clone was seen once. The genes are TRBV5-1 and TRBJ1-5; 7 bases agree with TRBD1. The germline V gene encodes CDR1 SGHRS and CDR2 YFSETQ. The CDR3 extends over 15 amino acids. V dropped 2 bases and J dropped 0; count of bases not matched to a gene: 2. The CDR3 nucleotides are TGCGCCAGCAGCTTTCAGGGGGGTAGCAATCAGCCCCAGCATTTT. Translating gives CASSFQGGSNQPQHF.

The chain carries TRBV2 and TRBJ1-2; D is unclear. This CDR3 is 12 amino acids long. Trimming cost V 3 bases and J 2 bases, with 4 bases left between them. Germline-derived CDR1 and CDR2 are SNHLY and FYNNEI. CDR3 loop: CASSDKNYGYTF. CDR3 bases: TGTGCCAGCAGTGATAAAAACTATGGCTACACCTTC. The variable domain in full, with the rest retrieved from reference TRBV2 and TRBJ1-2, is EPEVTQTPSHQVTQMGQEVILRCVPISNHLYFYWYRQILGQKVEFLVSFYNNEISEKSEIFDDQFSVERPDGSNFTLKIRSTKLEDSAMYFCASSDKNYGYTFGSGTRLTVV.

This chain links TRBV7-9 with TRBJ1-6; 8 positions agree with TRBD1. With V trimmed by 2 bases and J by 7 bases, 7 bases remained unmatched. Germline V gene lookup returns CDR1 SEHNR and CDR2 FQNEAQ (reference sequence). The CDR3 covers 16 residues. This CDR3 is CASSLLMAGGNSPLHF. DNA for the CDR3: TGTGCCAGCAGCTTACTTATGGCAGGGGGCAATTCACCCCTCCACTTT.

J is TRBJ2-3 and V is TRBV3-1 (or the pseudogene TRBV3-2), with 13 bases that match TRBD2. Germline CDR1 LGHDT, CDR2 YNNKEL (reference sequence). V shed 5 bases and J 7 bases; nucleotides not matched to a gene: 9. This CDR3 comprises 16 residues. DNA for the CDR3: TGTGCCAGCAGCACCTGGACTAGCGGGGGTCGCCATACGCAGTATTTT. Amino acid sequence: CASSTWTSGGRHTQYF.

This sequence joins TRBV7-9 and TRBJ2-7, with D perhaps matching TRBD1 (5 bases). The CDR3 contains 13 residues. Trimming cost V 4 bases and J 6 bases, with 13 bases left between them. From germline, CDR1 is SEHNR and CDR2 FQNEAQ (reference sequence). DNA for the CDR3: TGTGCCAGCAGCTCGGACACTGGGCGCGAGCAGTACTTC. Protein product: CASSSDTGREQYF.

V usage is TRBV18 and J usage is TRBJ2-4; D unclear. The CDR3 is 11 amino acids. V was cut by 4 bases and J by 5 bases, with 3 bases left in between. Germline lookup yields CDR1 KGHSH and CDR2 LQKENI. CDR3 DNA: TGTGCCAGCTCACTTGAAAACATTCAGTACTTC. It specifies CASSLENIQYF.

The CDR3 nucleotides are TGTGCCACCAGTGATGACACTAGCGGGAGGGGGAATGAGCAGTTCTTC. Amino acid sequence: CATSDDTSGRGNEQFF. The gene calls are TRBV24-1 and TRBJ2-1; 13 positions agree with TRBD2. This CDR3 has 16 amino acids. V dropped 3 bases and J dropped 7; count of bases not matched to a gene: 5. The germline V gene encodes CDR1 KGHDR and CDR2 SFDVKD.

This chain links TRBV5-5 with TRBJ1-4, with D tentatively TRBD1 (5 bases). The CDR3 totals 14 residues. From germline, CDR1 is SGHKS and CDR2 YYEKEE (reference sequence). Between the trimmed V and J ends, which lost 4 bases and 4 bases, there was a span of 11 bases. The CDR3 region is CASSRGGGNEKLFF. The CDR3 DNA reads TGTGCCAGCAGCAGGGGCGGAGGTAATGAAAAACTGTTTTTT.

This chain connects TRBV19 to TRBJ2-4; tentatively, D is TRBD1 or TRBD2 (5 bases each). The CDR3 is 16 amino acids. V shed 5 bases and J shed 1 base, with 15 bases lying between them. Germline V gene sequence: CDR1 LNHDA, CDR2 SQIVND (reference sequence). The CDR3 reads CASSGTLSRAKNIQYF. In DNA, the CDR3 is TGTGCCAGTAGTGGGACCCTGAGCCGGGCCAAAAACATTCAGTACTTC.

V usage is TRBV5-1 and J usage is TRBJ2-6; no clear D. Per the germline V gene, CDR1 is SGHRS and CDR2 is YFSETQ. The CDR3 runs 15 residues. V gave up 0 bases and J gave up 0 bases, with 4 bases separating them. The DNA of the CDR3 is TGCGCCAGCAGCTTGGCAAACTCTGGGGCCAACGTCCTGACTTTC. Protein sequence: CASSLANSGANVLTF.

The rearrangement uses TRBV7-8 and TRBJ1-5, with a weak D call TRBD1 (5 bases). Trimming took 1 base from V and 4 from J, leaving 11 bases between them. The CDR3 is 15 residues long. CDR1 and CDR2 (germline): SGHVS, FQNEAQ. The CDR3 reads CASSLVGQSNQPQHF. CDR3 DNA: TGTGCCAGCAGCTTAGTGGGGCAGTCTAATCAGCCCCAGCATTTT.

A note on this clone: One end of the junction varies from germline; a read error may be responsible. At the DNA level, this CDR3 is encoded by other sequences in the same sample as well. In DNA form, the CDR3 reads TGTGCCAGCAGCTTAGCGGGAGGGAATCAGCCCCAACATTTT. Its protein product is CASSLAGGNQPQHF. The chain recombines TRBV7-2 with TRBJ1-5; no clear D. The length of the CDR3 is 14 residues. Germline V gives CDR1 SGHTA, CDR2 FQGNSA.

The chain employs TRBV10-3 and TRBJ2-3; D call uncertain. The CDR3 consists of 15 residues. Looked up from germline, CDR1 is ENHRY and CDR2 is SYGVKD. Trimming pared 7 bases from V and 1 base from J, leaving 15 bases between. CDR3 nucleotide sequence: TGTGCCATCAAGAGCGATTCCCTAGGCACAGATACGCAGTATTTT. Protein: CAIKSDSLGTDTQYF.

V gene TRBV5-1 combines with J gene TRBJ2-3; D gene unclear. The CDR3 sequence is 11 residues long. Per germline, CDR1 SGHRS and CDR2 YFSETQ. Trimming removed 6 bases at V and 4 bases at J, with 6 bases between. The CDR3 sequence is CASKLADTQYF. CDR3 bases: TGCGCCAGCAAGCTCGCAGATACGCAGTATTTT.

The chain combines TRBV29-1 with TRBJ2-7; tentatively, D is TRBD1 (6 bases). The V gene's germline CDR1 is SQVTM and CDR2 ANQGSEA. V was clipped by 1 base and J by 4 bases, with 17 bases between them. The CDR3 totals 15 residues. Here the CDR3 reads CSVEGGTGKLYEQYF. In DNA form, the CDR3 reads TGCAGCGTTGAAGGGGGTACAGGGAAGTTGTACGAGCAGTACTTC.

The chain uses TRBV7-2 and TRBJ1-2, with D unresolved. The CDR3 is 13 residues long. The V end was cut by 4 bases, the J end by 5 bases, with 11 bases between. Germline values: CDR1 SGHTA, CDR2 FQGNSA. The CDR3 bases are TGTGCCAGCAGCTCAGGCGTTGGTTATGGCTACACCTTC. Protein sequence: CASSSGVGYGYTF.

The gene calls are TRBV12-3 or TRBV12-4 and TRBJ1-5; D not resolved. The V end lost 2 bases, the J end lost 4 bases, and 6 bases lay between the germline ends. The CDR3 length is 13 residues. CDR3 DNA sequence: TGTGCCAGCAGTTTAAACGGGAATCAGCCCCAGCATTTT. Amino acids: CASSLNGNQPQHF.

The chain combines TRBV27 with TRBJ2-3, with TRBD2 identical over 14 bases. Germline V gene data show CDR1 as MNHEY and CDR2 as SMNVEV (reference sequence). Trimming at V came to 3 bases and at J to 1 base, leaving 9 bases not matched to a gene. The CDR3 is 19 residues long. The CDR3: CASSFRLAGGPWGTDTQYF. The CDR3 nucleotides are TGTGCCAGCAGTTTCAGACTAGCGGGGGGGCCATGGGGCACAGATACGCAGTATTTT.

This rearrangement joins TRBV5-1 to TRBJ1-1; no clear D. This CDR3 contains 15 residues. Germline CDR1 SGHRS, CDR2 YFSETQ. Trimming left V 0 bases short and J 2 bases short, with 11 bases between. The CDR3 reads CASSLGVGRNTEAFF. CDR3 coding DNA: TGCGCCAGCAGCTTGGGAGTGGGAAGAAACACTGAAGCTTTCTTT.